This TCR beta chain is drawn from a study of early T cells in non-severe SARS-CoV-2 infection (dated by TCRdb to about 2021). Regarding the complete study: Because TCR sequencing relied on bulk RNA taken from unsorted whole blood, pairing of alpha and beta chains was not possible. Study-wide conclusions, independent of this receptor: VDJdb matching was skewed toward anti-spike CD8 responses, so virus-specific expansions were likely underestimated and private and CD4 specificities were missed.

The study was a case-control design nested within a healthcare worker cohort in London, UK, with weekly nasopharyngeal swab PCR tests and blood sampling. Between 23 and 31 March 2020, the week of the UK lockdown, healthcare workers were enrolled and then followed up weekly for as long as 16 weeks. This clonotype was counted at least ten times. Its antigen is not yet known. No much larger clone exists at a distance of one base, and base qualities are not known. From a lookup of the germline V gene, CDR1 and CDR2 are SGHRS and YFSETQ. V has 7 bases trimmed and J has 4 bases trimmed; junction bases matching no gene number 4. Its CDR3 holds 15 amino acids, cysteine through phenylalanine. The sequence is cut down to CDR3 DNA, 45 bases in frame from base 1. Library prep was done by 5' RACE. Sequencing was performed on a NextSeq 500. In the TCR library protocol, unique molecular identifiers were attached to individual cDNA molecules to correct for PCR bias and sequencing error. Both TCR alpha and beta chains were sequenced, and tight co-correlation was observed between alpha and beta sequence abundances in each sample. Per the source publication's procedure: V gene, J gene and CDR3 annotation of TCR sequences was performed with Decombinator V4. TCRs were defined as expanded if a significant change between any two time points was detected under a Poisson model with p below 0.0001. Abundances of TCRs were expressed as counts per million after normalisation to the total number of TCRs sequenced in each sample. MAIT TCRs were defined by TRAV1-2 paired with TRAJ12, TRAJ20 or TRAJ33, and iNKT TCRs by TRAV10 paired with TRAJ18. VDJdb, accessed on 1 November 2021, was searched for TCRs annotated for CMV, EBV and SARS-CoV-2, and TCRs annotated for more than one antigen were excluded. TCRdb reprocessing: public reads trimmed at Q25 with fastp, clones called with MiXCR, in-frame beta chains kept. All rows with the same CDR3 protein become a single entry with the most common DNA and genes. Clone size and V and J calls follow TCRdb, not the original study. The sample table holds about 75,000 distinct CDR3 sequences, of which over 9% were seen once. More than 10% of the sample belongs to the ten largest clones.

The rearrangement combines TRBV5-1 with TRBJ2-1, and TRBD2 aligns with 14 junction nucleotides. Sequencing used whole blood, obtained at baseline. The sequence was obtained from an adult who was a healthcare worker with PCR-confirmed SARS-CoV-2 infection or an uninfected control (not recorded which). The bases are TGCGCCAGCTCCGGGACTAGCGGGGGTTACAATGAGCAGTTCTTC. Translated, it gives CASSGTSGGYNEQFF.